This T cell receptor (beta chain) was profiled in a study of identifying expanded T cells in peripheral blood. The study's findings and limits: Over around two and four weeks, about 15 and 19 clones changed, versus approximately 1.2 between replicates.

CDR3 length: 18 amino acids. V lost 7 bases and J lost 0; bases outside the gene matches: 13. The germline V gene encodes CDR1 MDHEN and CDR2 SYDVKM. The count of this clone is one. The antigen remains undetermined. Clones were read by immunoSEQ multiplex PCR, and TCRdb kept only the in-frame ones, dropping some. The table has nearly 60,000 clones, about 92% seen once; the top ten hold 3% to 4%. The sample consisted of blood. The receptor comes from a person aged 18 to 70 in good health. The chain combines TRBV28 with TRBJ2-3, with TRBD1 matching 10 bases. CDR3 amino acids: CASIPRDRGPRSTDTQYF. DNA for the CDR3: TGTGCCAGCATTCCCCGGGACAGGGGCCCTCGGAGCACAGATACGCAGTATTTT.